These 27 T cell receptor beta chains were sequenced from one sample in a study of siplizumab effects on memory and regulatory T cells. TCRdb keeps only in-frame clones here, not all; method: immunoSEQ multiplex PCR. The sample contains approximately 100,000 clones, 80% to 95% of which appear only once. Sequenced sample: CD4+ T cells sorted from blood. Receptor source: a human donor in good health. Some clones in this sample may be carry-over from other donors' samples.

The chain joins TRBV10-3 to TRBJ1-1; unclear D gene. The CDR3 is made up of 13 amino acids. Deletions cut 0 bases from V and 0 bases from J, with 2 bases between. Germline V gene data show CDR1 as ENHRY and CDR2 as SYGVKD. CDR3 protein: CAISESLNTEAFF. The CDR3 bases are TGTGCCATCAGTGAGTCCTTGAACACTGAAGCTTTCTTT.

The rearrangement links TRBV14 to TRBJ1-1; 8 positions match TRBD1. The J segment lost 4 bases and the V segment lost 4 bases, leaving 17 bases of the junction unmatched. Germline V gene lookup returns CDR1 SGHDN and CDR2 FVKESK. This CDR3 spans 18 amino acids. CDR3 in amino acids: CASSLADLRGQVATEAFF. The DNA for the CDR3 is TGTGCCAGCAGCCTCGCCGACCTCCGGGGACAGGTAGCCACTGAAGCTTTCTTT.

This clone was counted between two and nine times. The CDR3 DNA reads as TGTGCCAGCAGCCCGGGACAGGCCACAGATACGCAGTATTTT. Its protein is CASSPGQATDTQYF. J is TRBJ2-3 and V is TRBV11-3; 8 nucleotides match TRBD1. There are 14 residues in the CDR3. J lost 2 bases, V lost 5 bases, and 3 bases had no gene match. Germline lookup yields CDR1 SGHNT and CDR2 YENEEA.

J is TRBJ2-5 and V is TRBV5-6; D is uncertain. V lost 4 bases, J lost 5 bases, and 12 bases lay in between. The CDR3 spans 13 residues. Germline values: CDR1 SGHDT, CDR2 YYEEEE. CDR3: CASSRSEPETQYF. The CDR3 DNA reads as TGTGCCAGCAGCCGTTCAGAGCCCGAGACCCAGTACTTC.

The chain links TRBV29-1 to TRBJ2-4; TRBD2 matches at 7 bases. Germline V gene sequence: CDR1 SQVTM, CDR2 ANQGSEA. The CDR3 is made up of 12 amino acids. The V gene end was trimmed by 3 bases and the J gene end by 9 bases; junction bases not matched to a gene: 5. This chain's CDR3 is CSVDLSGGIQYF. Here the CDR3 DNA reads TGCAGCGTTGATTTATCGGGGGGCATTCAGTACTTC.

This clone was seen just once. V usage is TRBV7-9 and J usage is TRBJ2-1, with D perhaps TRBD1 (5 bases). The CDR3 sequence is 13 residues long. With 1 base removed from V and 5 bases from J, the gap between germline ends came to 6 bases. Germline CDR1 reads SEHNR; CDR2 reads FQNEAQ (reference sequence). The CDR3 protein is CASSLGTNNEQFF. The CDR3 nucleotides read TGTGCCAGCAGCTTAGGGACAAACAATGAGCAGTTCTTC.

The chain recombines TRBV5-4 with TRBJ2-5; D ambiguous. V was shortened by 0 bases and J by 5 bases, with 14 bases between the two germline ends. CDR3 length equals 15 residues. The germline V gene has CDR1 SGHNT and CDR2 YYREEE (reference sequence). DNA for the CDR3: TGTGCCAGCAGCTTGGTAGACTCCGGTTTGGAGACCCAGTACTTC. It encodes CASSLVDSGLETQYF.

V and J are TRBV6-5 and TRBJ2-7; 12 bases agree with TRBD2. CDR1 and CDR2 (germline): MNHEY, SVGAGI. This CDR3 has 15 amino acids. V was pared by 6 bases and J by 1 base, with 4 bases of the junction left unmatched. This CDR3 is CASRAGTSGSYEQYF. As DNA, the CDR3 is TGTGCCAGCAGGGCCGGGACTAGCGGGTCCTACGAGCAGTACTTC.

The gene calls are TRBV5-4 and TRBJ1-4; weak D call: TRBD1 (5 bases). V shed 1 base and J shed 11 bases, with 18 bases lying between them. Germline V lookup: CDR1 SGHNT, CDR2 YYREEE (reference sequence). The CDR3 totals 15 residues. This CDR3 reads CASSLSSGLPGKLFF. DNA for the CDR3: TGTGCCAGCAGCTTGTCATCAGGGTTACCGGGGAAACTGTTTTTT.

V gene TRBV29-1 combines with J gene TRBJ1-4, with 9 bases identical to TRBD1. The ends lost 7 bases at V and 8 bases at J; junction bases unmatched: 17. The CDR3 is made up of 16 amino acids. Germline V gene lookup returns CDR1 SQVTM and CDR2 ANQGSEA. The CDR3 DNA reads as TGCAGCGCAACCGGGACAGGGACGGTCGCGGAAGAAAAACTGTTTTTT. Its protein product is CSATGTGTVAEEKLFF.

CDR3 nucleotides: TGTGCCTGGAGTGTACTGGGACAGGGGGCTCAGCCCCAGCATTTT. Its translation: CAWSVLGQGAQPQHF. This rearrangement joins TRBV30 to TRBJ1-5, with 12 nucleotides matching TRBD1. Trimming cost V 0 bases and J 6 bases; bases outside gene matches: 3. The length of the CDR3 is 15 residues. Germline-derived CDR1 and CDR2 are GTSNPN and SVGIG (reference sequence).

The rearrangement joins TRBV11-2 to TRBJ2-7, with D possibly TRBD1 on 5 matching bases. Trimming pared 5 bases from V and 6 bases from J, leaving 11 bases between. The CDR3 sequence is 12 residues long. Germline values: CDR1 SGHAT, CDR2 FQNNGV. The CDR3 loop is CASSQGTAEQYF. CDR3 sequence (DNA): TGTGCCAGCAGCCAGGGCACGGCCGAGCAGTACTTC.

The CDR3 reads CASSPSQGLSGANVLTF. The CDR3 DNA reads as TGTGCCAGCTCACCGAGTCAGGGCCTCTCTGGGGCCAACGTCCTGACTTTC. The chain combines TRBV18 with TRBJ2-6; D might be TRBD1 (5 bases). With 3 bases removed from V and 0 bases from J, the gap between germline ends came to 12 bases. The CDR3 contains 17 residues. Germline V gene lookup returns CDR1 KGHSH and CDR2 LQKENI.

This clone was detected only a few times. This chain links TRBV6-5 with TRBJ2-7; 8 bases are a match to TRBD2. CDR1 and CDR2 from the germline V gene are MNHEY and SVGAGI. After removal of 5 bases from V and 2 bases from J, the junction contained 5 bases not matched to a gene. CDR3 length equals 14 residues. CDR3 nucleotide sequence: TGTGCCAGCAGTGATCAGCGGGGGCCCTACGAGCAGTACTTC. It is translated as CASSDQRGPYEQYF.

CDR3 coding DNA: TGTGCCAGCAGTGAATTTGGCGGTGACGTAGGGGAGCAGTTCTTC. Its protein product is CASSEFGGDVGEQFF. The chain uses TRBV25-1 and TRBJ2-1; no reliable D call. CDR1 and CDR2 (germline): MGHDK, SYGVNS. The CDR3 consists of 15 residues. V dropped 1 base and J dropped 10 bases, with 17 bases sitting between them.

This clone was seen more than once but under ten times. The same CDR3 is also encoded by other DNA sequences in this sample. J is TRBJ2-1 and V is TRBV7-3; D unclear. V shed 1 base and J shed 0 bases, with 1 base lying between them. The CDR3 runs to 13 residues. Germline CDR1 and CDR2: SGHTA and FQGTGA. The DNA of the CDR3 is TGTGCCAGCAGCTTAAACTCCTACAATGAGCAGTTCTTC. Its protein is CASSLNSYNEQFF.

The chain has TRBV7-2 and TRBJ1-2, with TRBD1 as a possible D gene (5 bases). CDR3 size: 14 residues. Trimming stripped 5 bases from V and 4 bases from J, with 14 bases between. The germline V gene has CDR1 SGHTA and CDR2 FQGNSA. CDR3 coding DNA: TGTGCCAGCAGCCCCCGACAGTTCCCCTATGGCTACACCTTC. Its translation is CASSPRQFPYGYTF.

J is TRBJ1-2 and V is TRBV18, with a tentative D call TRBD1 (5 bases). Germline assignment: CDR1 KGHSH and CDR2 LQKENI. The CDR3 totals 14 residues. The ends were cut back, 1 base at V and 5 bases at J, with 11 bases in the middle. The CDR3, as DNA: TGTGCCAGCTCACCACAGCAGGGTTGGTATGGCTACACCTTC. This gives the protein CASSPQQGWYGYTF.

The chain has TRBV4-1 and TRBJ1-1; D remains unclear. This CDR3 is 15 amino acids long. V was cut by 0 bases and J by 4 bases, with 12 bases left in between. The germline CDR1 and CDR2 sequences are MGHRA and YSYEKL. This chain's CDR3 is CASSQDKFPVTEAFF. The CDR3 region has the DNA TGCGCCAGCAGCCAAGATAAATTTCCGGTCACTGAAGCTTTCTTT.

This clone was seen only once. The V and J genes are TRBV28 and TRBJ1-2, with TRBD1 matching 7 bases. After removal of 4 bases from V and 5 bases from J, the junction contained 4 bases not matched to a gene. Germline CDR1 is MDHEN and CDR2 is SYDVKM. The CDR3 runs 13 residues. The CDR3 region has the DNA TGTGCCAGCAGTTCCGGGACAGAGTATGGCTACACCTTC. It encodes CASSSGTEYGYTF.

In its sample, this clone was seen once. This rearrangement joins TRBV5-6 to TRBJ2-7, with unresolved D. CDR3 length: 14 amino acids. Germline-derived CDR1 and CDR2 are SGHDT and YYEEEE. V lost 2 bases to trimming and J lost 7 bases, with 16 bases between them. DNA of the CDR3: TGTGCCAGCAGCTTCGTCCCGAAATCCGGGGAGCAGTACTTC. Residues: CASSFVPKSGEQYF.

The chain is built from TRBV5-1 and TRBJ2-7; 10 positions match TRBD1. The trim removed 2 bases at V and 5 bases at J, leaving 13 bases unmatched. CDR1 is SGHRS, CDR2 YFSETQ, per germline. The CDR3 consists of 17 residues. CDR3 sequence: CASSLMSPDRGIHEQYF. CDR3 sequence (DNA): TGCGCCAGCAGCTTAATGTCCCCGGACAGGGGGATCCACGAGCAGTACTTC. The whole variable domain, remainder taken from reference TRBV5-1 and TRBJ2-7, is KAGVTQTPRYLIKTRGQQVTLSCSPISGHRSVSWYQQTPGQGLQFLFEYFSETQRNKGNFPGRFSGRQFSNSRSEMNVSTLELGDSALYLCASSLMSPDRGIHEQYFGPGTRLTVT.

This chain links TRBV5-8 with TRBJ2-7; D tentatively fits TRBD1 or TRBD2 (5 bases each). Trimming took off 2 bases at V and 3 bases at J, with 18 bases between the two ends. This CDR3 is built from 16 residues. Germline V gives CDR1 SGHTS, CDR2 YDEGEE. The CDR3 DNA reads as TGTGCCAGCAGCTTCCACAACGCCCGGGACGGCTACGAGCAGTACTTC. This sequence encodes CASSFHNARDGYEQYF. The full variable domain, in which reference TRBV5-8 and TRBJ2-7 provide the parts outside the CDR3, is EAGVTQSPTHLIKTRGQQATLRCSPISGHTSVYWYQQALGLGLQFLLWYDEGEERNRGNFPPRFSGRQFPNYSSELNVNALELEDSALYLCASSFHNARDGYEQYFGPGTRLTVT.

The CDR3 sequence is CASTIPSAGGPDTQYF. The CDR3 DNA reads TGTGCCAGCACCATTCCTTCGGCGGGAGGGCCAGATACGCAGTATTTT. The rearrangement links TRBV28 to TRBJ2-3; 9 bases map to TRBD2. Germline V CDR1 and CDR2: MDHEN, SYDVKM. This CDR3 spans 16 amino acids. J was trimmed by 4 bases and V by 7 bases; bases with no gene match: 12.

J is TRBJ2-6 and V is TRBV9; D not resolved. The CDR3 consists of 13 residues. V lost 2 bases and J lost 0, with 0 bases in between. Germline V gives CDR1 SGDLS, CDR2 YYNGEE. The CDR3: CASSVSGANVLTF. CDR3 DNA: TGTGCCAGCAGCGTCTCTGGGGCCAACGTCCTGACTTTC. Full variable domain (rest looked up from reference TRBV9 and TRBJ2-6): DSGVTQTPKHLITATGQRVTLRCSPRSGDLSVYWYQQSLDQGLQFLIQYYNGEERAKGNILERFSAQQFPDLHSELNLSSLELGDSALYFCASSVSGANVLTFGAGSRLTVL.

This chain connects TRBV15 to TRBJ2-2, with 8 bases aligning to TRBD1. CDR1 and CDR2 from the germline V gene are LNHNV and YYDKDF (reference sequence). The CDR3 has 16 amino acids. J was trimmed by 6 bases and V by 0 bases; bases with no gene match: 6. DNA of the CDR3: TGTGCCACCAGCAGAGATTACAACAGGGGGTCCGGGGAGCTGTTTTTT. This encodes CATSRDYNRGSGELFF.

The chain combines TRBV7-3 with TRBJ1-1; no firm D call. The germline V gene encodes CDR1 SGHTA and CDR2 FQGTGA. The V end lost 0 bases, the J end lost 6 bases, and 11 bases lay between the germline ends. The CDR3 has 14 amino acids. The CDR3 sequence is CASSLTPLVAEAFF. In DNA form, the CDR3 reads TGTGCCAGCAGCTTAACTCCACTAGTCGCTGAAGCTTTCTTT.